This entry lists 11 T cell receptor beta chains sequenced from one sample in a study of cytomegalovirus exposure and HLA in healthy donors. Assay: immunoSEQ multiplex PCR; the TCRdb copy retains only in-frame clones and omits some. The sample contains about 120,000 clones, 85% to 90% of which appear only once. The sequencing sample was made of PBMCs. Every receptor here comes from a woman aged 18-35 years in good health and CMV-seropositive.

The rearrangement uses TRBV29-1 and TRBJ1-2, with a tentative D call TRBD1 (5 bases). Between the trimmed V and J ends, which lost 3 bases and 5 bases, there was a span of 16 bases. CDR1 and CDR2 (germline): SQVTM, ANQGSEA. This CDR3 spans 14 amino acids. This CDR3 is CSVERQDIRYGYTF. CDR3 sequence (DNA): TGCAGCGTTGAGCGTCAGGACATCCGATATGGCTACACCTTC.

The chain couples TRBV6-6 to TRBJ2-1, with 10 bases aligning to TRBD2. Unmatched junction bases numbered 3, after V lost 2 bases and J lost 2 bases. In germline, CDR1 is MNHNY, CDR2 SVGAGI (reference sequence). There are 16 residues in the CDR3. CDR3 in amino acids: CASSYELAGTYNEQFF. The DNA for the CDR3 is TGTGCCAGCAGTTACGAACTAGCGGGGACCTACAATGAGCAGTTCTTC.

The V call is TRBV30, the J call TRBJ2-3, with D possibly TRBD1 on 5 matching bases. This CDR3 is built from 14 residues. CDR1 is GTSNPN, CDR2 SVGIG, per germline (reference sequence). V was shortened by 5 bases and J by 3 bases, with 15 bases between the two germline ends. CDR3 sequence (DNA): TGTGCCTGGTCCACAGGCGTCGGGACAGATACGCAGTATTTT. This encodes CAWSTGVGTDTQYF.

The chain employs TRBV5-1 and TRBJ2-2, with 7 bases fitting TRBD1. The CDR3 consists of 17 residues. J lost 0 bases, V lost 0 bases, and 5 bases had no gene match. Germline V gene sequence: CDR1 SGHRS, CDR2 YFSETQ. The CDR3 loop reads CASSLVPQGANTGELFF. CDR3 sequence (DNA): TGCGCCAGCAGCTTGGTCCCCCAGGGGGCGAACACCGGGGAGCTGTTTTTT.

V gene TRBV5-1 combines with J gene TRBJ2-6; 7 bases line up with TRBD1. This CDR3 is 18 amino acids long. Unmatched junction bases numbered 9, after V lost 3 bases and J lost 0 bases. CDR1 is SGHRS and CDR2 is YFSETQ in the germline V gene. CDR3 protein: CASSSIRDSYSGANVLTF. DNA of the CDR3: TGCGCCAGCAGCTCAATCCGGGACAGTTACTCTGGGGCCAACGTCCTGACTTTC.

The chain joins TRBV5-4 to TRBJ2-5, with 9 nucleotides matching TRBD2. Germline assignment: CDR1 SGHNT and CDR2 YYREEE (reference sequence). After removal of 0 bases from V and 5 bases from J, the junction contained 8 bases not matched to a gene. There are 16 residues in the CDR3. The CDR3 loop reads CASSLDGRGGLETQYF. The CDR3 DNA is TGTGCCAGCAGCTTGGACGGGCGGGGGGGCCTGGAGACCCAGTACTTC. The whole variable domain, filled in from reference TRBV5-4 and TRBJ2-5, reads ETGVTQSPTHLIKTRGQQVTLRCSSQSGHNTVSWYQQALGQGPQFIFQYYREEENGRGNFPPRFSGLQFPNYSSELNVNALELDDSALYLCASSLDGRGGLETQYFGPGTRLLVL.

J is TRBJ2-3 and V is TRBV14; TRBD1 is a possible D gene (6 bases). The CDR3 extends over 15 amino acids. Germline CDR1 is SGHDN and CDR2 is FVKESK. V lost 1 base and J 3 bases, leaving 11 bases between the germline ends. The CDR3 nucleotides read TGTGCCAGCAGCCAAGTTGGGGGCGGAACAGATACGCAGTATTTT. Residues: CASSQVGGGTDTQYF.

V and J are TRBV4-1 and TRBJ2-7, with 9 nucleotides matching TRBD2. The V segment lost 8 bases and the J segment 1 base; nucleotides outside the gene matches: 3. Germline V gene sequence: CDR1 MGHRA, CDR2 YSYEKL. This CDR3 is built from 13 residues. CDR3 DNA sequence: TGCGCCAGCGGACTAGCGATATCCTACGAGCAGTACTTC. It encodes CASGLAISYEQYF.

The CDR3 nucleotides are TGTGCCAGCAGTTCGACAGGGGCGTGGGGCACTGAAGCTTTCTTT. Residues: CASSSTGAWGTEAFF. The J gene is TRBJ1-1, the V gene TRBV27; 8 bases are a match to TRBD1. The germline V gene encodes CDR1 MNHEY and CDR2 SMNVEV (reference sequence). J lost 4 bases, V lost 4 bases, and 8 bases had no gene match. The CDR3 sequence is 15 residues long.

V and J are TRBV2 and TRBJ2-3; D is unresolved. V lost 7 bases, J lost 7 bases, and 12 bases lay in between. Per the germline V gene, CDR1 is SNHLY and CDR2 is FYNNEI. The CDR3 totals 12 residues. The chain's CDR3 is CASTSSTYTQYF. CDR3 coding DNA: TGTGCCAGCACCTCGAGCACCTATACGCAGTATTTT. The entire variable domain, with the rest obtained from reference TRBV2 and TRBJ2-3, is as follows: EPEVTQTPSHQVTQMGQEVILRCVPISNHLYFYWYRQILGQKVEFLVSFYNNEISEKSEIFDDQFSVERPDGSNFTLKIRSTKLEDSAMYFCASTSSTYTQYFGPGTRLTVL.

As DNA, the CDR3 is TGTGCCAGCAGTTATGCAGGGAACACTGAAGCTTTCTTT. Translation: CASSYAGNTEAFF. V gene TRBV6-5 combines with J gene TRBJ1-1; D is undetermined. The CDR3 consists of 13 residues. Germline assignment: CDR1 MNHEY and CDR2 SVGAGI. V dropped 3 bases and J dropped 1 base, with 6 bases sitting between them.